The 30 T cell receptor beta chains below all came from one sample that was sequenced in a study of blood T cell repertoires in COVID-19. This table comes from immunoSEQ multiplex PCR, and its TCRdb copy is limited to in-frame clones, with some not included. This repertoire shows 70,000 to 100,000 clones, roughly 91% found once; its top ten account for around 5%. The sample was peripheral blood. These receptors were collected from a woman older than 75 with active COVID-19.

This clone was seen once. The V and J genes are TRBV13 and TRBJ2-2, with 8 bases that match TRBD2. Germline lookup yields CDR1 PRHDT and CDR2 FYEKMQ (reference sequence). This CDR3 comprises 16 residues. The trim removed 1 base at V and 4 bases at J, leaving 5 bases unmatched. CDR3 coding DNA: TGTGCCAGCAGCTTAGCAGCGGGAGTTATCACCGGGGAGCTGTTTTTT. Translation: CASSLAAGVITGELFF.

The chain links TRBV19 to TRBJ2-2; 9 nucleotides line up with TRBD2. The V gene's germline CDR1 is LNHDA and CDR2 SQIVND (reference sequence). V was pared by 8 bases and J by 7 bases, with 5 bases of the junction left unmatched. CDR3 length equals 13 residues. The CDR3 nucleotides read TGTGCCAGTCAGCTAGCGGGATACGGGGAGCTGTTTTTT. Amino acids: CASQLAGYGELFF.

This sequence joins TRBV5-6 and TRBJ2-1; D is perhaps TRBD2 (6 bases). Trimming stripped 3 bases from V and 8 bases from J, with 9 bases between. The CDR3 length is 12 residues. From germline, CDR1 is SGHDT and CDR2 YYEEEE. This CDR3 is CASSSREHEQFF. The CDR3 DNA is TGTGCCAGCAGCTCGCGGGAACATGAGCAGTTCTTC.

This chain connects TRBV3-1 (or the pseudogene TRBV3-2) to TRBJ1-4; TRBD1 is a possible D gene (5 bases). Germline-derived CDR1 and CDR2 are LGHDT and YNNKEL (reference sequence). This CDR3 region has 13 residues. V was trimmed by 4 bases and J by 8 bases, leaving 11 bases between them. CDR3 in amino acids: CASSPGLSEKLFF. CDR3 coding DNA: TGTGCCAGCAGCCCGGGACTTAGCGAAAAACTGTTTTTT.

V usage is TRBV5-1 and J usage is TRBJ2-2, with 14 nucleotides matching TRBD2. Germline CDR1 reads SGHRS; CDR2 reads YFSETQ. The junction had 15 bases not matched to a gene; V was cut back by 4 bases and J by 10 bases. CDR3 length: 18 amino acids. For the CDR3, the DNA is TGCGCCAGCAGCCTAGAACGACTAGCGGGAGGGCCTAGGGAGGAGCTGTTTTTT. Its protein product is CASSLERLAGGPREELFF.

CDR3 nucleotide sequence: TGCGCCAGCAGCCAAGATACCCTGACAGGGAACTATGGCTACACCTTC. It translates to CASSQDTLTGNYGYTF. The chain is built from TRBV4-1 and TRBJ1-2; TRBD1 matches 7 bases. CDR3 length: 16 residues. Germline V gene lookup returns CDR1 MGHRA and CDR2 YSYEKL. V dropped 0 bases and J dropped 2; count of bases not matched to a gene: 6.

The V call is TRBV21-1, the J call TRBJ2-2; the D call of TRBD1 is as the table states it, not checked on the DNA. TRBV21-1 is recorded as a pseudogene. The CDR3 is 15 amino acids. This CDR3 reads CASSNDPRMAGELFF. CDR3 nucleotide sequence: TGTGCCAGCAGCAACGACCCCAGGATGGCCGGGGAGCTGTTTTTT.

Comment on this clone: Compared with germline, one end of the junction differs, possibly owing to a read error. This sequence joins TRBV7-7 and TRBJ2-1; D ambiguous. This CDR3 region has 13 residues. CDR1 is SSHAT and CDR2 is FNYEAQ in the germline V gene (reference sequence). The CDR3 DNA is TGTGCTAGCAGCTTAGATTTACGGGATGAGCAGTTCTTC. Protein: CASSLDLRDEQFF.

CDR3 coding DNA: TGTGCCAGCAGCTCCGGCCGGACACCGAATACGCAGTATTTT. Protein: CASSSGRTPNTQYF. The chain joins TRBV7-3 to TRBJ2-3; maybe TRBD1 (5 bases). Trimming pared 4 bases from V and 7 bases from J, leaving 15 bases between. CDR3 length equals 14 residues. Looked up from germline, CDR1 is SGHTA and CDR2 is FQGTGA.

V gene TRBV19 combines with J gene TRBJ2-5, with 13 nucleotides matching TRBD2. Germline trimming cut 1 base from V and 5 bases from J; bases unmatched to any gene: 1. The CDR3 covers 15 residues. The germline CDR1 and CDR2 sequences are LNHDA and SQIVND (reference sequence). The CDR3 DNA reads TGTGCCAGTAGTATAGGGACTAGCGGGAGTGAGACCCAGTACTTC. This encodes CASSIGTSGSETQYF.

The chain carries TRBV27 and TRBJ2-1, with D possibly matching TRBD1 (5 bases). V lost 3 bases and J 15 bases, leaving 15 bases between the germline ends. CDR3 length equals 12 residues. CDR1 MNHEY and CDR2 SMNVEV come from the germline V gene (reference sequence). CDR3: CASSLTPGMVFF. CDR3 nucleotides: TGTGCCAGCAGTTTGACTCCAGGGATGGTGTTCTTC.

The CDR3 DNA reads TGTGCCAGTAGGGACTATCCGGAAAAAAAGACCCAGTACTTC. Translating gives CASRDYPEKKTQYF. This chain links TRBV19 with TRBJ2-5; TRBD2 is a possible D gene (6 bases). The germline V gene has CDR1 LNHDA and CDR2 SQIVND (reference sequence). The CDR3 length is 14 residues. Trimming left V 6 bases short and J 6 bases short, with 17 bases between.

The chain links TRBV28 to TRBJ2-7; possible D gene TRBD2, 6 bases. The CDR3 is made up of 16 amino acids. Looked up from germline, CDR1 is MDHEN and CDR2 is SYDVKM. Trimming stripped 5 bases from V and 4 bases from J, with 21 bases between. DNA for the CDR3: TGTGCCAGCAGTGCCATCGGGACTTCCAACGATTACGAGCAGTACTTC. Residues: CASSAIGTSNDYEQYF.

The J gene is TRBJ2-1, the V gene TRBV19, with D possibly being TRBD2 (5 bases). Trimming stripped 9 bases from V and 9 bases from J, with 21 bases between. Germline CDR1 is LNHDA and CDR2 is SQIVND (reference sequence). The CDR3 sequence is 14 residues long. In nucleotides, the CDR3 is TGTGCCAGATCGAATGCGTGGGCAGAGGGTGAGCAGTTCTTC. It codes for CARSNAWAEGEQFF.

V and J are TRBV19 and TRBJ2-3, with 7 bases fitting TRBD1. The CDR3 extends over 14 amino acids. Unmatched junction bases numbered 3, after V lost 5 bases and J lost 1 base. From germline, CDR1 is LNHDA and CDR2 SQIVND (reference sequence). In DNA form, the CDR3 reads TGTGCCAGTAGTGCCGGGACAGGCACAGATACGCAGTATTTT. The encoded protein is CASSAGTGTDTQYF.

The chain carries TRBV28 and TRBJ1-3, with 7 nucleotides matching TRBD1. The germline CDR1 and CDR2 sequences are MDHEN and SYDVKM. V was clipped by 6 bases and J by 4 bases; unmatched bases: 9. The CDR3 totals 15 residues. In DNA form, the CDR3 reads TGTGCCAGCAGCCGTACAGGGGCGGAAGGAAACACCATATATTTT. Translation gives CASSRTGAEGNTIYF.

This clone was recorded a few times. The chain recombines TRBV27 with TRBJ2-7; a weak D match, TRBD2 (7 bases). Germline V gives CDR1 MNHEY, CDR2 SMNVEV (reference sequence). CDR3 size: 15 residues. V was shortened by 5 bases and J by 4 bases, with 18 bases between the two germline ends. The CDR3 protein is CASSRPGGPKYEQYF. Written as DNA, the CDR3 is TGTGCCAGCAGTAGGCCCGGGGGGCCCAAATACGAGCAGTACTTC.

The J gene is TRBJ2-1, the V gene TRBV7-9, with 9 nucleotides matching TRBD2. V lost 6 bases to trimming and J lost 0 bases; unmatched junction nucleotides: 3. CDR3 length: 15 residues. CDR1 and CDR2 from the germline V gene are SEHNR and FQNEAQ (reference sequence). CDR3 sequence (DNA): TGTGCCAGCAGTTTTAGCGGGAGCTCCTACAATGAGCAGTTCTTC. It is translated as CASSFSGSSYNEQFF.

V is TRBV5-1 and J is TRBJ2-3; D call uncertain. V was clipped by 0 bases and J by 4 bases, with 12 bases between them. CDR3 length: 15 residues. Germline V lookup: CDR1 SGHRS, CDR2 YFSETQ. For the CDR3, the DNA is TGCGCCAGCAGCTTGGATGGAGCAAGTCCAGATACGCAGTATTTT. Translation gives CASSLDGASPDTQYF.

This rearrangement joins TRBV7-9 to TRBJ2-3, with a possible D match to TRBD2 (5 bases). Deletions cut 0 bases from V and 2 bases from J, with 6 bases between. The V gene's germline CDR1 is SEHNR and CDR2 FQNEAQ (reference sequence). This CDR3 has 14 amino acids. The CDR3 coding sequence is TGTGCCAGCAGCTTAGCGAGGGACACAGATACGCAGTATTTT. The encoded protein is CASSLARDTDTQYF.

The chain recombines TRBV19 with TRBJ1-5; 7 positions match TRBD1. Per germline, CDR1 LNHDA and CDR2 SQIVND (reference sequence). The CDR3 covers 16 residues. With V trimmed by 3 bases and J by 4 bases, 9 bases remained unmatched. CDR3 sequence reads: CASSISGTAGNQPQHF. As DNA, the CDR3 is TGTGCCAGTAGTATCTCCGGGACAGCCGGTAATCAGCCCCAGCATTTT.

The chain joins TRBV27 to TRBJ2-1; possibly TRBD2 for D (6 bases). Trimming cost V 8 bases and J 0 bases, with 14 bases left between them. The CDR3 consists of 15 residues. The V gene's germline CDR1 is MNHEY and CDR2 SMNVEV (reference sequence). CDR3 sequence: CASQLLADSYNEQFF. The CDR3 DNA reads TGTGCCAGCCAGCTTTTAGCGGACTCCTACAATGAGCAGTTCTTC.

The chain links TRBV23-1 to TRBJ2-7; D is ambiguous. TRBV23-1 is sorted into the ORF group, with uncertain function. This CDR3 contains 12 residues. Trimming pared 8 bases from V and 3 bases from J, leaving 11 bases between. The CDR3 coding sequence is TGCGCCAGCCTGGCCCCGGGCTACGAGCAGTACTTC. As protein: CASLAPGYEQYF.

The V gene is TRBV18, the J gene TRBJ1-2, with 7 bases that match TRBD1. Germline lookup yields CDR1 KGHSH and CDR2 LQKENI. The CDR3 spans 15 residues. V shed 3 bases, J shed 4 bases, and the junction held 8 bases outside the gene matches. CDR3: CASSPALGGGYGYTF. The CDR3 DNA reads as TGTGCCAGCTCACCGGCTTTAGGGGGCGGCTATGGCTACACCTTC.

This chain uses TRBV18 with TRBJ2-3; D is possibly TRBD2 (5 bases). The V gene's germline CDR1 is KGHSH and CDR2 LQKENI. This CDR3 is 14 amino acids long. The V end lost 0 bases, the J end lost 1 base, and 5 bases lay between the germline ends. The CDR3 DNA reads TGTGCCAGCTCACCACCTAGCGGCACAGATACGCAGTATTTT. Protein product: CASSPPSGTDTQYF.

This chain joins TRBV7-2 and TRBJ2-7; 11 bases map to TRBD2. The germline V gene has CDR1 SGHTA and CDR2 FQGNSA. The V and J ends lost 5 bases and 4 bases, in that order; junction bases with no gene match: 7. This CDR3 has 15 residues. CDR3 amino acids: CASSEPGLAAYEQYF. CDR3 coding DNA: TGTGCCAGCAGCGAGCCGGGACTAGCGGCATACGAGCAGTACTTC. Using reference TRBV7-2 and TRBJ2-7 for the parts outside the CDR3, the full variable domain is GAGVSQSPSNKVTEKGKDVELRCDPISGHTALYWYRQSLGQGLEFLIYFQGNSAPDKSGLPSDRFSAERTGGSVSTLTIQRTQQEDSAVYLCASSEPGLAAYEQYFGPGTRLTVT.

The genes are TRBV11-3 and TRBJ1-1; D unresolved. Germline assignment: CDR1 SGHNT and CDR2 YENEEA. V lost 0 bases and J lost 3, with 5 bases in between. The CDR3 sequence is 13 residues long. CDR3 sequence: CASSLESHTEAFF. The CDR3 DNA sequence: TGTGCCAGCAGCTTAGAGAGTCACACTGAAGCTTTCTTT.

The chain joins TRBV11-1 to TRBJ2-1, with 15 nucleotides matching TRBD2. CDR3 size: 15 residues. Trimming took 3 bases from V and 10 from J; bases not matched to a gene: 4. The germline V gene encodes CDR1 SGHAT and CDR2 FQDESV (reference sequence). The CDR3 reads CASSFGGLAGGEQFF. CDR3 nucleotides: TGTGCCAGCAGCTTCGGGGGACTAGCGGGAGGCGAGCAGTTCTTC.

The chain has TRBV30 and TRBJ1-6; the match to TRBD1 covers 8 bases. The CDR3 contains 15 residues. Losses at the gene ends were 4 bases for V and 7 bases for J; bases not matched to a gene: 9. Germline values: CDR1 GTSNPN, CDR2 SVGIG (reference sequence). The CDR3 DNA is TGTGCCTGGACCAGGGGGCCCTATAGGAATTCACCCCTCCACTTT. Its protein product is CAWTRGPYRNSPLHF.

The CDR3 reads CASSLNKPSGNTIYF. CDR3 bases: TGTGCCAGCAGCTTAAACAAACCCTCTGGAAACACCATATATTTT. The chain employs TRBV7-2 and TRBJ1-3; D gene ambiguous. V lost 2 bases, J lost 0 bases, and 8 bases lay in between. The CDR3 extends over 15 amino acids. Per germline, CDR1 SGHTA and CDR2 FQGNSA.